This entry lists 26 T cell receptor beta chains sequenced from one sample in a study of STAT5B mutations in CD4+ large granular lymphocyte leukemia. Sequencing used immunoSEQ multiplex PCR; TCRdb keeps in-frame clones, though not all of them. The sample yields 15,000 to 25,000 clones, approximately 84% seen once. What was sequenced was CD4+ T cells from blood buffy coats. These receptors all come from a human donor in good health.

J is TRBJ1-1 and V is TRBV29-1; D gene ambiguous. The CDR3 has 12 residues. Between the trimmed V and J ends, which lost 7 bases and 2 bases, there was a span of 11 bases. Germline loops: CDR1 SQVTM, CDR2 ANQGSEA. CDR3 DNA: TGCAGCGGTGGCCAGAGAAACACTGAAGCTTTCTTT. It codes for CSGGQRNTEAFF.

The chain is built from TRBV11-1 and TRBJ2-5; tentative D call: TRBD2 (5 bases). Germline V CDR1 and CDR2: SGHAT, FQDESV (reference sequence). V lost 4 bases to trimming and J lost 5 bases, with 17 bases between them. The CDR3 length is 15 residues. CDR3 protein: CASSSRPGVEETQYF. CDR3 coding DNA: TGTGCCAGCAGCTCCCGCCCCGGGGTAGAGGAGACCCAGTACTTC.

V and J are TRBV5-4 and TRBJ2-6, with no clear D. Trimming pared 1 base from V and 2 bases from J, leaving 1 base between. This CDR3 region has 13 residues. The germline CDR1 and CDR2 sequences are SGHNT and YYREEE (reference sequence). In DNA, the CDR3 is TGTGCCAGCAGCTTGCCTGGGGCCAACGTCCTGACTTTC. Protein product: CASSLPGANVLTF.

This clone was seen a handful of times. J is TRBJ1-1 and V is TRBV10-2, with TRBD1 identical over 8 bases. Germline values: CDR1 WSHSY, CDR2 SAAADI. The CDR3 runs to 14 residues. V was clipped by 7 bases and J by 6 bases; unmatched bases: 10. CDR3 residues: CASKIGQGGAEAFF. The DNA for the CDR3 is TGCGCCAGCAAGATCGGACAGGGAGGCGCTGAAGCTTTCTTT.

The chain uses TRBV10-1 and TRBJ1-1; D possibly corresponds to TRBD1 (6 bases). V was clipped by 2 bases and J by 5 bases, with 18 bases between them. CDR1 and CDR2 from the germline V gene are WNHNN and SYGVQD (reference sequence). The CDR3 extends over 16 amino acids. The CDR3 sequence: CASSESILGAGTEAFF. The CDR3 DNA reads TGCGCCAGCAGTGAGAGTATATTGGGGGCCGGAACTGAAGCTTTCTTT.

The table lists this clone with a few counts. The rearrangement joins TRBV6-6 to TRBJ2-1; no reliable D call. Germline V gene lookup returns CDR1 MNHNY and CDR2 SVGAGI (reference sequence). Trimming took off 5 bases at V and 12 bases at J, with 14 bases between the two ends. CDR3 length: 12 residues. The CDR3: CASSTRLVWQFF. DNA for the CDR3: TGTGCCAGCAGTACCCGCTTAGTGTGGCAGTTCTTC.

J is TRBJ1-3 and V is TRBV5-6; D remains unclear. The CDR3 covers 12 residues. The V end was cut by 4 bases, the J end by 4 bases, with 6 bases between. Germline lookup yields CDR1 SGHDT and CDR2 YYEEEE. DNA for the CDR3: TGTGCCAGCAGCCAAATGGGAAACACCATATATTTT. It specifies CASSQMGNTIYF.

CDR3 residues: CAWSHLAGETQYF. The CDR3 coding sequence is TGTGCCTGGAGTCATCTAGCTGGGGAGACCCAGTACTTC. This chain links TRBV30 with TRBJ2-5; possibly TRBD2 for D (5 bases). Trimming cost V 2 bases and J 5 bases, with 12 bases left between them. The CDR3 sequence is 13 residues long. The germline gives CDR1 GTSNPN, CDR2 SVGIG (reference sequence). The complete variable domain, with remaining parts taken from reference TRBV30 and TRBJ2-5, reads SQTIHQWPATLVQPVGSPLSLECTVEGTSNPNLYWYRQAAGRGLQLLFYSVGIGQISSEVPQNLSASRPQDRQFILSSKKLLLSDSGFYLCAWSHLAGETQYFGPGTRLLVL.

The rearrangement uses TRBV6-1 and TRBJ1-5; D is undetermined. The V and J ends lost 2 bases and 9 bases respectively, with 8 bases between them. Germline CDR1 reads MNHNS; CDR2 reads SASEGT. This CDR3 is 12 amino acids long. CDR3 bases: TGTGCCAGCAGTGAACCAATGCTGCCCCAGCATTTT. Translated, it gives CASSEPMLPQHF.

The gene calls are TRBV4-2 and TRBJ2-5; 12 bases match TRBD2. Germline V lookup: CDR1 LGHNA, CDR2 YNFKEQ. There are 18 residues in the CDR3. With 0 bases clipped from V and 5 bases from J, the junction kept 10 bases outside the gene matches. CDR3 protein: CASSQDGLAGGSGETQYF. The CDR3 nucleotides read TGTGCCAGCAGCCAAGATGGTCTAGCGGGAGGGTCAGGGGAGACCCAGTACTTC.

The chain couples TRBV14 to TRBJ1-4; 8 nucleotides match TRBD1. The CDR3 contains 12 residues. J gave up 13 bases and V 4 bases, and 5 bases lay outside the gene matches. Germline CDR1 and CDR2: SGHDN and FVKESK. This chain's CDR3 is CASSRDRGRLFF. The CDR3 DNA reads TGTGCCAGCAGCCGAGACAGGGGAAGACTGTTTTTT. The complete variable domain, with remaining parts taken from reference TRBV14 and TRBJ1-4, reads EAGVTQFPSHSVIEKGQTVTLRCDPISGHDNLYWYRRVMGKEIKFLLHFVKESKQDESGMPNNRFLAERTGGTYSTLKVQPAELEDSGVYFCASSRDRGRLFFGSGTQLSVL.

This clone was seen just once. This rearrangement joins TRBV19 to TRBJ2-1; D may be TRBD1 (6 bases). Trimming shortened V by 0 bases and J by 9 bases, and 18 bases separated the two germline ends. CDR1 LNHDA and CDR2 SQIVND come from the germline V gene (reference sequence). This CDR3 is 16 amino acids long. Here the CDR3 reads CASSIDRGGAPSEQFF. The DNA for the CDR3 is TGTGCCAGTAGTATAGATCGAGGGGGAGCGCCCAGTGAGCAGTTCTTC.

The DNA for the CDR3 is TGTGCCAGCAGCAGCACGGGACTTCTGGGGGAGACCCAGTACTTC. This sequence encodes CASSSTGLLGETQYF. V usage is TRBV9 and J usage is TRBJ2-5, with a tentative D call TRBD2 (6 bases). The germline gives CDR1 SGDLS, CDR2 YYNGEE. CDR3 length: 15 amino acids. The V end was cut by 4 bases, the J end by 5 bases, with 18 bases between.

This sequence joins TRBV15 and TRBJ1-5; 7 bases agree with TRBD1. The CDR3 loop spans 15 amino acids. With V trimmed by 3 bases and J by 6 bases, 8 bases remained unmatched. Looked up from germline, CDR1 is LNHNV and CDR2 is YYDKDF (reference sequence). The CDR3: CATSRDRTYGQPQHF. The CDR3 bases are TGTGCCACCAGCAGGGACAGGACTTATGGTCAGCCCCAGCATTTT.

This clone was seen a single time. This chain connects TRBV6-1 to TRBJ2-1; the D gene is possibly TRBD1 (5 bases). V lost 4 bases and J 9 bases, leaving 16 bases between the germline ends. The CDR3 extends over 14 amino acids. Per the germline V gene, CDR1 is MNHNS and CDR2 is SASEGT. The CDR3 sequence: CASSGRRPQGEQFF. In DNA, the CDR3 is TGTGCCAGCAGTGGGAGACGGCCCCAGGGTGAGCAGTTCTTC.

The CDR3, as DNA: TGTGCCAGCAGCCTTGACAGGGGGATCAACGAGCAGTACTTC. It is translated as CASSLDRGINEQYF. The chain has TRBV11-1 and TRBJ2-7; 9 nucleotides line up with TRBD1. With 5 bases clipped from V and 5 bases from J, the junction kept 7 bases outside the gene matches. The CDR3 has 14 amino acids. From germline, CDR1 is SGHAT and CDR2 FQDESV (reference sequence). Based on the CDR3 plus reference TRBV11-1 and TRBJ2-7, the full variable domain is EAEVAQSPRYKITEKSQAVAFWCDPISGHATLYWYRQILGQGPELLVQFQDESVVDDSQLPKDRFSAERLKGVDSTLKIQPAELGDSAMYLCASSLDRGINEQYFGPGTRLTVT.

The genes are TRBV10-3 and TRBJ2-1; D is uncertain. The CDR3 has 11 residues. CDR1 ENHRY and CDR2 SYGVKD come from the germline V gene. With 3 bases removed from V and 7 bases from J, the gap between germline ends came to 4 bases. The CDR3 coding sequence is TGTGCCATCAGTGATGTGAATGAGCAGTTCTTC. Translation: CAISDVNEQFF.

The rearrangement uses TRBV18 and TRBJ1-5; no firm D call. The CDR3 spans 14 residues. The V gene's germline CDR1 is KGHSH and CDR2 LQKENI. Trimming shortened V by 2 bases and J by 4 bases, and 9 bases separated the two germline ends. CDR3 protein: CASSPTAQNQPQHF. In DNA form, the CDR3 reads TGTGCCAGCTCACCAACGGCCCAAAATCAGCCCCAGCATTTT.

In its sample, this clone was seen once. The chain is built from TRBV4-2 and TRBJ2-5; 7 bases agree with TRBD2. The CDR3 has 16 residues. V dropped 0 bases and J dropped 5; count of bases not matched to a gene: 9. Germline V lookup: CDR1 LGHNA, CDR2 YNFKEQ. The CDR3 DNA reads TGTGCCAGCAGCCAAGAAGGGGCGGGAGCGAGGGAGACCCAGTACTTC. This encodes CASSQEGAGARETQYF.

This chain joins TRBV2 and TRBJ1-2; 7 bases map to TRBD1. Looked up from germline, CDR1 is SNHLY and CDR2 is FYNNEI. The CDR3 has 13 amino acids. V trimming: 5 bases; J trimming: 3 bases; junction bases outside the gene matches: 3. The CDR3 DNA follows: TGTGCCAGCAGTCCCACAGGGGACTATGGCTACACCTTC. The encoded protein is CASSPTGDYGYTF.

The chain couples TRBV19 to TRBJ2-3; the match to TRBD2 covers 7 bases. Germline V CDR1 and CDR2: LNHDA, SQIVND (reference sequence). Trimming took 5 bases from V and 0 from J; bases not matched to a gene: 2. This CDR3 has 14 amino acids. The CDR3 nucleotides read TGTGCCAGTAGTGATAGCGGGAGCACAGATACGCAGTATTTT. This sequence encodes CASSDSGSTDTQYF.

The rearrangement links TRBV10-3 to TRBJ1-5; TRBD1 agrees at 12 bases. This CDR3 has 18 amino acids. Per the germline V gene, CDR1 is ENHRY and CDR2 is SYGVKD. With V trimmed by 6 bases and J by 3 bases, 12 bases remained unmatched. The DNA of the CDR3 is TGTGCCATCAGCGTGGGACAGGGGGCGGATTCTAACAATCAGCCCCAGCATTTT. Its protein product is CAISVGQGADSNNQPQHF.

This clone was counted once. This chain links TRBV6-1 with TRBJ2-1, with 9 bases fitting TRBD1. The trim removed 5 bases at V and 9 bases at J, leaving 8 bases unmatched. The CDR3 is 14 amino acids. Looked up from germline, CDR1 is MNHNS and CDR2 is SASEGT. In nucleotides, the CDR3 is TGTGCCAGCAGTCGGGACAGGGACCTGGGTGAGCAGTTCTTC. It yields the protein CASSRDRDLGEQFF.

This sequence joins TRBV6-1 and TRBJ1-1; D unclear. This CDR3 spans 14 amino acids. Germline V CDR1 and CDR2: MNHNS, SASEGT. The V gene lost 0 bases and the J gene lost 6 bases, with 11 bases spanning the gap. CDR3 sequence: CASSEAPIGSEAFF. In nucleotides, the CDR3 is TGTGCCAGCAGTGAAGCCCCCATAGGGTCTGAAGCTTTCTTT.

The V call is TRBV6-1, the J call TRBJ2-7; TRBD1 aligns across 8 bases. CDR1 and CDR2 from the germline V gene are MNHNS and SASEGT. V shed 0 bases, J shed 13 bases, and the junction held 14 bases outside the gene matches. This CDR3 region has 15 residues. The DNA for the CDR3 is TGTGCCAGCAGTGAAGCATCCTGGCAGGGGGCCCGTGAATACTTC. It yields the protein CASSEASWQGAREYF.

This clone has a handful of counts. The chain is built from TRBV6-5 and TRBJ2-7, with 9 bases matching TRBD1. V dropped 0 bases and J dropped 0; count of bases not matched to a gene: 0. Germline CDR1 reads MNHEY; CDR2 reads SVGAGI. CDR3 length: 15 residues. As DNA, the CDR3 is TGTGCCAGCAGTTACTCGGGACAGGGCTCCTACGAGCAGTACTTC. Encoded protein: CASSYSGQGSYEQYF.